This TCR beta chain was captured by sequencing in a study of T-cell reconstitution after alpha-beta-depleted transplantation in children (dated by TCRdb to the mid-2010s). About the full investigation: The study quantitatively tracked T-cell immune reconstitution after TCRalphabeta/CD19-depleted allogeneic hematopoietic cell transplantation in children using TCR repertoire profiling.

The table lists this clonotype with a few counts. Its antigen is currently not known. Base-call qualities are not available, and no considerably larger clone is one nucleotide away. Trimming at the junction amounts to 0 bases on V and 3 bases on J, and the germline ends lie 14 bases apart. Per the germline V gene, MNHEY is the CDR1 and SVGAGI is the CDR2. From its cysteine to its phenylalanine, the CDR3 spans 16 amino acids. The retained sequence is limited to the CDR3, 48 bases, with the frame set at the first base. Library method: PCR. Sequenced on an Illumina HiSeq 2500. Molecular barcoding was employed in the preparation of TCR libraries, with unique molecular identifiers being used to normalize TCRbeta repertoire quantification. Using fastp at Q25 and MiXCR, TCRdb reprocessed the public reads and kept productive beta chains. Identical CDR3 protein sequences are pooled into one entry, listed with their most common genes and DNA. Within this sample are about 230,000 distinct CDR3 sequences, with about 9.5% of them counted one time only. The top ten constitute approximately 6.2% of the sample.

The clonotype originates from a human donor who donated a stem cell graft to a child with acute lymphoblastic leukemia. The source material was PBMCs from the stem cell graft donor, sampled from the stem cell graft. The rearranged segments are TRBV6-5 and TRBJ2-5; the D gene is possibly TRBD1, with 5 bases matching. The CDR3 in this case is CASSYSSDSQKETQYF. The sequenced DNA: TGTGCCAGCAGTTACTCGAGTGACAGTCAAAAAGAGACCCAGTACTTC.